The TCR beta chain under discussion was sequenced for a study of blood T cell repertoires in COVID-19 (dated by TCRdb to about 2020). About the full investigation: Samples covering the acute and convalescent phases of COVID-19 were provided by collaborators in the United States, Italy and Spain. The repertoires were released in a freely available public database meant as a resource for research on the immune response to SARS-CoV-2. A de-identified subject ID, COVID-19 status, age in years and sex were almost always included in the sample metadata. HLA class I and class II types, where available, came from metadata supplied by the sample provider rather than from assay-based typing. The samples were drawn from two sources: the first 160 participants of the ongoing ImmuneRACE study, and 1,200 or so subjects contributed by 6 global collaborators. Subjects who had been exposed to COVID-19, were actively infected with it, or had recovered from it provided the deeply sampled blood TCRbeta repertoires that made up the dataset. The prospective study material was composed of cDNA or gDNA derived from T cells, B-cell-depleted T cells, or PBMCs.

Samples from volunteer blood donors who had recovered from COVID-19 were contributed by a second Seattle source. Each collaborating institution followed its own protocols to collect whole blood in K2EDTA tubes. Collaborator samples were shipped for TCRbeta analysis as frozen whole blood, isolated PBMCs, or DNA extracted from either sample type. The immunoSEQ Assay, a bias-controlled multiplex PCR, was used to amplify TCRbeta CDR3 regions from genomic DNA. As for the original processing: The number of nucleated cells in each sample was estimated by amplification of reference gene primers within the assay. To quantify the absolute abundance of each unique TCRbeta CDR3 rearrangement, sequence reads were collapsed and filtered. For each sample, productive Simpson clonality was calculated as the square root of Simpson's diversity index over productive rearrangements. The immuneACCESS repertoire file appears here via TCRdb, limited to in-frame rearrangements. These files lack a portion of the clones; in checked studies, under half of the deficit traces to unresolved V genes, and the cause of the others is not known. That table supplies the V and J calls and clone size; D and trimming were determined from the DNA. The table for this sample lists about 130,000 clones; around 86% of them were counted only once. In total, the top ten clones hold 15% to 20% of the sample.

Regarding this clone: Its antigen specificity is not known. It has no much larger one-base neighbor in the sample; base qualities were not kept.

Broad study findings and their caveats: The quantity of clinical and demographic metadata differed by source and by participant and was supplied without curation.

Relative to germline, V is missing 1 base and J is missing 8 bases, with 11 bases of the junction outside any gene match. CDR1 SGHVS and CDR2 FNYEAQ are derived from the germline V gene. Counted from cysteine to phenylalanine, this CDR3 has 16 amino acids. The read is trimmed to its CDR3 DNA, 48 bases read in frame from base 1. The V and J segments used are TRBV7-6 and TRBJ1-5; 7 central bases correspond to TRBD1. This TCR was recovered from a woman aged 45-59 years who had recovered from COVID-19. The sample taken for sequencing was peripheral blood. The CDR3 here reads CASSLGEGGPIEPQHF. The DNA reads as follows: TGTGCCAGCAGCTTAGGAGAAGGGGGCCCTATTGAGCCCCAGCATTTT.